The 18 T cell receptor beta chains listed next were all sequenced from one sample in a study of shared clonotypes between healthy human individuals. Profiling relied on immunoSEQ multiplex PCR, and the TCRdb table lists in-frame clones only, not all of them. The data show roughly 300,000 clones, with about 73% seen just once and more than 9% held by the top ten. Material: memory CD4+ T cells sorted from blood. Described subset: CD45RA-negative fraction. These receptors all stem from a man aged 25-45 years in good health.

In DNA, the CDR3 is TGCGCCAGCAGCTTGACGACAGACCAGCCCCAGCATTTT. Translating it yields CASSLTTDQPQHF. This rearrangement joins TRBV5-1 to TRBJ1-5; a weak D match, TRBD1 (5 bases). Trimming took off 1 base at V and 7 bases at J, with 9 bases between the two ends. The germline CDR1 and CDR2 sequences are SGHRS and YFSETQ. There are 13 residues in the CDR3.

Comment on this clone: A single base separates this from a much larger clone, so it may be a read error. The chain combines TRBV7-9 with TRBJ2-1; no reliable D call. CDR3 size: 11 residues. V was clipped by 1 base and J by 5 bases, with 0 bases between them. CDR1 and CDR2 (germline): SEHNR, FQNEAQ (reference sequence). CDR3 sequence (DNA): TGTGCCAGCAGCTTAGACAATGAGCAGTTCTTC. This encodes CASSLDNEQFF.

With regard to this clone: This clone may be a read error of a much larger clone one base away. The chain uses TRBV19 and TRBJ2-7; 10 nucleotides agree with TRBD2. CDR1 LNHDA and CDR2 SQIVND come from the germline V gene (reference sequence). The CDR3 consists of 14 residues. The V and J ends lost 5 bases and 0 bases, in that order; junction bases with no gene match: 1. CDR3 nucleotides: TGTGCCAGTAGTGCTAGCGGGGGCTCCTACGAGCAGTACTTC. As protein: CASSASGGSYEQYF. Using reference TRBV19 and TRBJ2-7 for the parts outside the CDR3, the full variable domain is DGGITQSPKYLFRKEGQNVTLSCEQNLNHDAMYWYRQDPGQGLRLIYYSQIVNDFQKGDIAEGYSVSREKKESFPLTVTSAQKNPTAFYLCASSASGGSYEQYFGPGTRLTVT.

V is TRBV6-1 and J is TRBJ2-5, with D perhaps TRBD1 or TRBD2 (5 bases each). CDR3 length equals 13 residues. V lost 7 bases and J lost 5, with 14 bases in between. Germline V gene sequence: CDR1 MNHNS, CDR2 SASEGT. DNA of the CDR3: TGTGCCAGCAAAGGTTCAGGGACGGAGACCCAGTACTTC. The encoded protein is CASKGSGTETQYF.

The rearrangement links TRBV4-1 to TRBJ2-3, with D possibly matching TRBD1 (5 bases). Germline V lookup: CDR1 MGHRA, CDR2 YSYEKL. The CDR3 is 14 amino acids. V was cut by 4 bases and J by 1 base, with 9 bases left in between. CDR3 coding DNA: TGCGCCAGCAGCCGGGGCGGACGCACAGATACGCAGTATTTT. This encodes CASSRGGRTDTQYF.

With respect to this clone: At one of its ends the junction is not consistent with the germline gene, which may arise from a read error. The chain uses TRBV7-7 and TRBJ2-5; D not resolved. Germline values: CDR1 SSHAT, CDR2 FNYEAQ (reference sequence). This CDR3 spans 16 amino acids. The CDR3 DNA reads TGTGCTAGCAGCCCGAGGCCCGGTCTAGTTGCCGAGACCCAGTACTTC. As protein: CASSPRPGLVAETQYF.

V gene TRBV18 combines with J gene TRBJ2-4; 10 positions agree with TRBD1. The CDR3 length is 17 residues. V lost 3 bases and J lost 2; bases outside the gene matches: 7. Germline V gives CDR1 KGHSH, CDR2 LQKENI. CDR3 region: CASSPMTGGASKNIQYF. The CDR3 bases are TGTGCCAGCTCACCGATGACAGGGGGCGCGTCCAAAAACATTCAGTACTTC.

Written as DNA, the CDR3 is TGTGCCAGTAGTACCGGACAGATTATAACAGATACGCAGTATTTT. The encoded protein is CASSTGQIITDTQYF. The V gene is TRBV19, the J gene TRBJ2-3; D possibly corresponds to TRBD1 (6 bases). Germline values: CDR1 LNHDA, CDR2 SQIVND (reference sequence). Trimming left V 4 bases short and J 3 bases short, with 14 bases between. The length of the CDR3 is 15 residues.

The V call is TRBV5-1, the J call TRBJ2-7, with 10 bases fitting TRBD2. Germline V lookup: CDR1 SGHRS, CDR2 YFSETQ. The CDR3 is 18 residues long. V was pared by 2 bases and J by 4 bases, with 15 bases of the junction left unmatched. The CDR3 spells CASSLPTTGTSDRYEQYF. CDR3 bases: TGCGCCAGCAGCTTACCCACGACCGGGACTAGCGATCGATACGAGCAGTACTTC.

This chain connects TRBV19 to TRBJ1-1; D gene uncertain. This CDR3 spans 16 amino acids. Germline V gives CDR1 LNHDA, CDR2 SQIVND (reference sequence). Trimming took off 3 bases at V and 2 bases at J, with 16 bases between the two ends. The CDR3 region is CASSIFTRPGNTEAFF. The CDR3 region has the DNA TGTGCCAGTAGTATTTTCACCCGCCCCGGTAACACTGAAGCTTTCTTT.

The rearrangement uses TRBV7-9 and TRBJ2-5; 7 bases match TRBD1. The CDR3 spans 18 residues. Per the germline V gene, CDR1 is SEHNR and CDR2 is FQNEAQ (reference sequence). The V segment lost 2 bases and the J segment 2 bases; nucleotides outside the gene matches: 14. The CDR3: CASSLRTPATGAQETQYF. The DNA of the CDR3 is TGTGCCAGCAGCTTACGTACCCCTGCCACAGGGGCGCAAGAGACCCAGTACTTC.

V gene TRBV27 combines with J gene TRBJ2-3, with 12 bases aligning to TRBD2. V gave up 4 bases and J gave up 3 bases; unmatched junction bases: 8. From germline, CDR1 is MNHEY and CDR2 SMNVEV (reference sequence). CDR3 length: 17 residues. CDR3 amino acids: CASSSPGLAGLTDTQYF. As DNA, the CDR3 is TGTGCCAGCAGTTCGCCCGGACTAGCGGGACTAACAGATACGCAGTATTTT.

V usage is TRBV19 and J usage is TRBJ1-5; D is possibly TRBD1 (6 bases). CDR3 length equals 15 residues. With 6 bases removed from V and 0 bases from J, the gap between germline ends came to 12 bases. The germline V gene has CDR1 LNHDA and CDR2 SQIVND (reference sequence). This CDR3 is CASRGGRYSNQPQHF. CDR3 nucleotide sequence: TGTGCCAGTAGGGGGGGCAGATATAGCAATCAGCCCCAGCATTTT. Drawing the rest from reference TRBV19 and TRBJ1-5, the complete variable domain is DGGITQSPKYLFRKEGQNVTLSCEQNLNHDAMYWYRQDPGQGLRLIYYSQIVNDFQKGDIAEGYSVSREKKESFPLTVTSAQKNPTAFYLCASRGGRYSNQPQHFGDGTRLSIL.

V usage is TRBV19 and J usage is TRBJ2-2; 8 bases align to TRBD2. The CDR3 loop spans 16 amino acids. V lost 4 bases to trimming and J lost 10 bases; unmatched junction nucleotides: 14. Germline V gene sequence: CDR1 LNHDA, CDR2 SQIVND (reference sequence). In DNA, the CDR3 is TGTGCCAGTAGTACACCCCGGGGACTAGTAGAATTGGAGCTGTTTTTT. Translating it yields CASSTPRGLVELELFF.

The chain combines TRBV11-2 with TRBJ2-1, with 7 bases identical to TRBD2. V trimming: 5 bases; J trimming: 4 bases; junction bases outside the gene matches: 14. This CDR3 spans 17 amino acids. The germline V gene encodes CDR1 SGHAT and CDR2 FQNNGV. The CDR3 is CASSPNRLARRYNEQFF. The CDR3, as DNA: TGTGCCAGCAGCCCAAATCGACTAGCTAGGAGGTACAATGAGCAGTTCTTC.

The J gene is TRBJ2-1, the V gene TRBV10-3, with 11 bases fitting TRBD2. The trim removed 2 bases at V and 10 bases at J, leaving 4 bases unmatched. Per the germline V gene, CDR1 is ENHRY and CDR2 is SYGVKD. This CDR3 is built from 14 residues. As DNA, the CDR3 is TGTGCCATCAGTGAGGAGACTAGCGGGAACGAGCAGTTCTTC. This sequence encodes CAISEETSGNEQFF.

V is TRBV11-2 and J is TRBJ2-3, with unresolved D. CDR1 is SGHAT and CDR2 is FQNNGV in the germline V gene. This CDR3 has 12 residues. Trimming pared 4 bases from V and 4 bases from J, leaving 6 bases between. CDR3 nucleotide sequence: TGTGCCAGCAGCTCCGCGGCAGATACGCAGTATTTT. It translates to CASSSAADTQYF.

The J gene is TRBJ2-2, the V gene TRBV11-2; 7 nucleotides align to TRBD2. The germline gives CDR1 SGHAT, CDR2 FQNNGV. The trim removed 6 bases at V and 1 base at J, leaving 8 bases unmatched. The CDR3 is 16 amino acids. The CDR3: CASSGLRGKNTGELFF. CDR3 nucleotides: TGTGCCAGCAGTGGACTGCGGGGGAAGAACACCGGGGAGCTGTTTTTT.